The next 25 T cell receptor beta chains were all read from a single sample in a study of identical twins. TCRdb recomputed calls from the 5' RACE reads with MiXCR, one row per CDR3 protein. Of around 470,000 distinct CDR3 sequences detected, 12% to 15% appear once; the ten largest clones hold 0.5% to 0.65%. This same sample was also part of a study on yellow fever vaccine responses in identical twins.

The source material was CD4+ T cells sorted from blood. Every receptor here comes from a woman aged 18-29 years in good health.

The V and J genes are TRBV7-2 and TRBJ2-5, with TRBD2 matching 12 bases. The ends lost 1 base at V and 7 bases at J; junction bases unmatched: 1. Germline-derived CDR1 and CDR2 are SGHTA and FQGNSA. This CDR3 comprises 14 residues. The CDR3 bases are TGTGCCAGCAGCTTAGAACTAGCGGGGGGGACCCAGTACTTC. It yields the protein CASSLELAGGTQYF.

The chain employs TRBV5-1 and TRBJ2-1; D may be TRBD1 (5 bases). Trimming took 7 bases from V and 0 from J, leaving 14 bases between them. Germline CDR1 is SGHRS and CDR2 is YFSETQ. This CDR3 comprises 15 residues. The CDR3 region is CASYQGQSSYNEQFF. CDR3 bases: TGCGCCAGCTACCAGGGCCAGAGCTCCTACAATGAGCAGTTCTTC. Full variable domain (outside the CDR3, taken from reference TRBV5-1 and TRBJ2-1): KAGVTQTPRYLIKTRGQQVTLSCSPISGHRSVSWYQQTPGQGLQFLFEYFSETQRNKGNFPGRFSGRQFSNSRSEMNVSTLELGDSALYLCASYQGQSSYNEQFFGPGTRLTVL.

The V and J genes are TRBV7-2 and TRBJ2-5, with a tentative D call TRBD1 (6 bases). Trimming cost V 5 bases and J 5 bases, with 12 bases left between them. The CDR3 contains 13 residues. Per germline, CDR1 SGHTA and CDR2 FQGNSA. CDR3 region: CASSPRQGETQYF. CDR3 in DNA: TGTGCCAGCAGCCCAAGGCAGGGGGAGACCCAGTACTTC.

This clonotype turned up a few times. The rearrangement links TRBV15 to TRBJ2-7; the D gene is possibly TRBD2 (6 bases). Germline values: CDR1 LNHNV, CDR2 YYDKDF (reference sequence). V lost 0 bases to trimming and J lost 6 bases, with 12 bases between them. The CDR3 loop spans 14 amino acids. For the CDR3, the DNA is TGTGCCACCAGCAGAGATCCTGCGGGGCCCGAGCAGTACTTC. Its translation is CATSRDPAGPEQYF.

The rearrangement joins TRBV7-3 to TRBJ2-3, with no clear D. Germline values: CDR1 SGHTA, CDR2 FQGTGA. Between the trimmed V and J ends, which lost 4 bases and 0 bases, there was a span of 11 bases. CDR3 length: 15 amino acids. Here the CDR3 DNA reads TGTGCCAGCAGCTCGGACGGAGCTAGCACAGATACGCAGTATTTT. It encodes CASSSDGASTDTQYF. The full variable domain, rest sourced from reference TRBV7-3 and TRBJ2-3, is GAGVSQTPSNKVTEKGKYVELRCDPISGHTALYWYRQSLGQGPEFLIYFQGTGAADDSGLPNDRFFAVRPEGSVSTLKIQRTERGDSAVYLCASSSDGASTDTQYFGPGTRLTVL.

This chain uses TRBV4-1 with TRBJ2-5, with D unresolved. Trimming removed 1 base at V and 1 base at J, with 10 bases between. CDR1 is MGHRA and CDR2 is YSYEKL in the germline V gene. The CDR3 consists of 15 residues. The CDR3 here is CASSQGRHLQETQYF. The CDR3 DNA reads TGCGCCAGCAGCCAAGGCAGACACCTCCAAGAGACCCAGTACTTC.

The chain is built from TRBV15 and TRBJ2-6, with a possible D match to TRBD1 (5 bases). The CDR3 totals 16 residues. V was clipped by 5 bases and J by 0 bases, with 11 bases between them. Per the germline V gene, CDR1 is LNHNV and CDR2 is YYDKDF (reference sequence). The CDR3 nucleotides read TGTGCCACCAGCCCCGCCAGGGACTCTGGGGCCAACGTCCTGACTTTC. It is translated as CATSPARDSGANVLTF.

This clonotype has at least ten counts. The V gene is TRBV5-1, the J gene TRBJ2-1; 12 nucleotides line up with TRBD2. This CDR3 has 13 residues. The ends lost 7 bases at V and 7 bases at J; junction bases unmatched: 3. The germline gives CDR1 SGHRS, CDR2 YFSETQ. CDR3 nucleotide sequence: TGCGCCAGCGGACTAGCGGGAAGTAATGAGCAGTTCTTC. Translation: CASGLAGSNEQFF.

This clonotype was counted ten times or more. This chain joins TRBV5-1 and TRBJ2-2, with 8 bases aligning to TRBD1. Germline V gene lookup returns CDR1 SGHRS and CDR2 YFSETQ. Unmatched junction bases numbered 4, after V lost 5 bases and J lost 1 base. This CDR3 has 15 residues. CDR3 region: CASSPGQGNTGELFF. In DNA form, the CDR3 reads TGCGCCAGCAGTCCCGGACAGGGGAACACCGGGGAGCTGTTTTTT.

This clonotype was detected a few times. The rearrangement joins TRBV29-1 to TRBJ1-2, with TRBD1 matching 8 bases. The V gene's germline CDR1 is SQVTM and CDR2 ANQGSEA. The CDR3 is 13 residues long. The ends lost 1 base at V and 4 bases at J; junction bases unmatched: 2. The CDR3 spells CSVEAGGGYGYTF. For the CDR3, the DNA is TGCAGCGTTGAAGCAGGGGGCGGCTATGGCTACACCTTC. Full variable domain (missing parts from reference TRBV29-1 and TRBJ1-2): SAVISQKPSRDICQRGTSLTIQCQVDSQVTMMFWYRQQPGQSLTLIATANQGSEATYESGFVIDKFPISRPNLTFSTLTVSNMSPEDSSIYLCSVEAGGGYGYTFGSGTRLTVV.

The sample holds a few counts of this clonotype. The chain recombines TRBV12-3 or TRBV12-4 with TRBJ2-1, with 11 bases aligning to TRBD2. The V and J ends lost 3 bases and 10 bases, in that order; junction bases with no gene match: 5. The CDR3 contains 14 residues. The CDR3 nucleotides read TGTGCCAGCAGTTTGAGACTAGCGGGACACGAGCAGTTCTTC. It encodes CASSLRLAGHEQFF.

This clonotype was counted between two and nine times. For the CDR3, the DNA is TGTGCCAGCAGCTTAGGAGGTTCCGGGGGGGCGCATACGCAGTATTTT. This translates into CASSLGGSGGAHTQYF. V and J are TRBV7-9 and TRBJ2-3; 8 nucleotides align to TRBD2. This CDR3 is built from 16 residues. CDR1 SEHNR and CDR2 FQNEAQ come from the germline V gene (reference sequence). V lost 1 base, J lost 7 bases, and 10 bases stayed unmatched.

This clonotype occurred a few times. The gene calls are TRBV5-1 and TRBJ2-1, with 13 bases matching TRBD2. V lost 3 bases and J lost 4; bases outside the gene matches: 4. Germline V gene sequence: CDR1 SGHRS, CDR2 YFSETQ. The CDR3 sequence is 16 residues long. CDR3 sequence reads: CASSSTSGGVYNEQFF. Written as DNA, the CDR3 is TGCGCCAGCAGCTCAACTAGCGGGGGGGTATACAATGAGCAGTTCTTC. The full variable domain, in which reference TRBV5-1 and TRBJ2-1 provide the parts outside the CDR3, is KAGVTQTPRYLIKTRGQQVTLSCSPISGHRSVSWYQQTPGQGLQFLFEYFSETQRNKGNFPGRFSGRQFSNSRSEMNVSTLELGDSALYLCASSSTSGGVYNEQFFGPGTRLTVL.

This clonotype was observed a few times. The CDR3 coding sequence is TGTGCCAGCAGCTTCGTGGGGAGCAGCGCGAACACTGAAGCTTTCTTT. Residues: CASSFVGSSANTEAFF. V is TRBV5-5 and J is TRBJ1-1; D unclear. Looked up from germline, CDR1 is SGHKS and CDR2 is YYEKEE (reference sequence). V lost 2 bases and J 1 base, leaving 15 bases between the germline ends. This CDR3 region has 16 residues.

The chain links TRBV5-1 to TRBJ1-1; weak D call: TRBD1 (6 bases). The CDR3 is 14 amino acids. Germline V gene data show CDR1 as SGHRS and CDR2 as YFSETQ. V lost 2 bases, J lost 8 bases, and 16 bases lay in between. The CDR3 sequence is CASSFRPLQGEAFF. CDR3 DNA: TGCGCCAGCAGCTTTCGACCCCTCCAGGGGGAAGCTTTCTTT.

Points on this clonotype: A junction end diverges from the germline sequence, so it may reflect a read error. J is TRBJ1-5 and V is TRBV12-3 or TRBV12-4; tentative D call: TRBD1 (5 bases). The CDR3 spans 12 residues. CDR3 in DNA: TGCGCGTCTGGAGGGGCAAATCAGCCCCAGCATTTT. The encoded protein is CASGGANQPQHF.

In this sample, this clonotype turned up a few times. The V gene is TRBV20-1, the J gene TRBJ2-1; possibly TRBD1 for D (6 bases). Per the germline V gene, CDR1 is DFQATT and CDR2 is SNEGSKA (reference sequence). The V end lost 1 base, the J end lost 3 bases, and 16 bases lay between the germline ends. CDR3 size: 16 residues. The CDR3 reads CSARAHFWDNYNEQFF. CDR3 sequence (DNA): TGCAGTGCTAGAGCCCACTTTTGGGACAACTACAATGAGCAGTTCTTC.

V and J are TRBV25-1 and TRBJ2-1; no reliable D call. The V gene lost 4 bases and the J gene lost 9 bases, with 16 bases spanning the gap. The CDR3 has 14 amino acids. CDR1 and CDR2 (germline): MGHDK, SYGVNS. DNA of the CDR3: TGTGCCAGCAGTGTTTTGGCAGGATTGGGTGAGCAGTTCTTC. It translates to CASSVLAGLGEQFF.

The chain employs TRBV5-1 and TRBJ1-1; 10 nucleotides match TRBD1. J was trimmed by 4 bases and V by 4 bases; bases with no gene match: 7. CDR1 SGHRS and CDR2 YFSETQ come from the germline V gene. The CDR3 runs to 15 residues. CDR3 bases: TGCGCCAGCAGCGGACGACAGGGGGCAGGCACTGAAGCTTTCTTT. It encodes CASSGRQGAGTEAFF.

This clonotype was found a few times. V and J are TRBV15 and TRBJ2-1, with TRBD2 identical over 10 bases. V lost 8 bases to trimming and J lost 0 bases; unmatched junction nucleotides: 13. The CDR3 consists of 18 residues. Germline values: CDR1 LNHNV, CDR2 YYDKDF (reference sequence). The CDR3 sequence: CATGGLAGAFSSYNEQFF. The DNA for the CDR3 is TGTGCCACCGGGGGGCTAGCGGGAGCTTTTTCCTCCTACAATGAGCAGTTCTTC.

This clonotype occurred once. The genes are TRBV3-1 and TRBJ2-3; 12 bases fit TRBD2. In germline, CDR1 is LGHDT, CDR2 YNNKEL (reference sequence). After removal of 4 bases from V and 5 bases from J, the junction contained 16 bases not matched to a gene. CDR3 length: 19 amino acids. The CDR3 loop reads CASSLATSGRMRSGDTQYF. The CDR3 DNA is TGTGCCAGCAGCCTTGCGACTAGCGGGAGAATGAGGTCTGGAGATACGCAGTATTTT.

This clonotype was counted a few times. The chain carries TRBV18 and TRBJ2-2; 7 bases fit TRBD1. This CDR3 spans 16 amino acids. Unmatched junction bases numbered 4, after V lost 2 bases and J lost 1 base. In germline, CDR1 is KGHSH, CDR2 LQKENI. CDR3 sequence reads: CASSPETGLNTGELFF. CDR3 nucleotide sequence: TGTGCCAGCTCACCAGAGACAGGGCTGAACACCGGGGAGCTGTTTTTT.

This clonotype was recorded at least ten times. The chain couples TRBV5-5 to TRBJ2-5; TRBD2 is a possible D gene (6 bases). Germline lookup yields CDR1 SGHKS and CDR2 YYEKEE (reference sequence). The CDR3 is made up of 15 amino acids. V was trimmed by 0 bases and J by 2 bases, leaving 11 bases between them. This CDR3 is CASSLEGLAQETQYF. The CDR3 DNA reads TGTGCCAGCAGCTTGGAGGGACTGGCTCAAGAGACCCAGTACTTC.

The V and J genes are TRBV5-1 and TRBJ2-7; 7 nucleotides line up with TRBD2. This CDR3 has 14 residues. J was trimmed by 4 bases and V by 0 bases; bases with no gene match: 4. Per the germline V gene, CDR1 is SGHRS and CDR2 is YFSETQ. CDR3 DNA: TGCGCCAGCAGCTTGGAAAGCGGGGAGTACGAGCAGTACTTC. Translating it yields CASSLESGEYEQYF.

This clonotype was found a few times. CDR3 amino acids: CASRGPSYEQYF. Here the CDR3 DNA reads TGTGCCAGCAGGGGACCTTCCTACGAGCAGTACTTC. The chain uses TRBV12-3 or TRBV12-4 and TRBJ2-7, with D tentatively TRBD1 or TRBD2 (5 bases each). The CDR3 spans 12 residues. Trimming stripped 6 bases from V and 1 base from J, with 7 bases between.